In this sample, the clone carrying this TCR beta chain turned up many times. The data are from a study of regulatory T cells in long-lasting Graves disease. Specified time point: newly diagnosed GD, antithyroid drugs for less than 3 months. The TCR library was made from RNA that had been extracted from PBMCs in TRIzol. Arm-PCR of CDR3 regions with iRepertoire HTBI primers generated TCR beta libraries. TCRdb re-called the multiplex PCR reads with MiXCR, one entry per CDR3 protein. The sample has roughly 560,000 distinct CDR3 sequences; approximately 12% are singletons. The V end lost 5 bases, the J end lost 6 bases, and 29 bases lay between the germline ends. Per the germline V gene, CDR1 is DFQATT and CDR2 is SNEGSKA (reference sequence). The length of the CDR3 is 17 residues. These same records also appear under a second study, on T cells in Graves' hyperthyroidism and ophthalmopathy.

This receptor was taken from a woman in her twenties or thirties with Graves disease. The starting material was peripheral blood mononuclear cells (PBMCs), obtained at new diagnosis, from a patient treated with antithyroid drugs. V is TRBV20-1 and J is TRBJ2-7; D may be TRBD1 or TRBD2 (5 bases each). DNA of the CDR3: TGCAGTGCTGAATCTCTGGGAGCCCGGGACGGGTCCGCCGAGCAGTACTTC. Protein: CSAESLGARDGSAEQYF.